The 22 T cell receptor beta chains below were found in one sample sequenced in a study of beta chain features in type 1 diabetes. The isolated RNA, all of it, was reverse transcribed, so expressed TCRB transcripts were what got sequenced. Only in-frame clones appear in the TCRdb table, and some are missing; sequencing was by immunoSEQ multiplex PCR. The sample records about 330,000 clones, 9.5% to 12% being singletons. Sequenced input: naive CD4+ T cells from blood. The source of these receptors is a woman in her twenties or thirties in good health.

The chain has TRBV6-5 and TRBJ2-3; D might be TRBD2 (6 bases). This CDR3 spans 15 amino acids. The germline CDR1 and CDR2 sequences are MNHEY and SVGAGI. With 2 bases removed from V and 0 bases from J, the gap between germline ends came to 9 bases. The CDR3 bases are TGTGCCAGCAGTTACCGGGACTGGAGCACAGATACGCAGTATTTT. Its translation: CASSYRDWSTDTQYF.

This clone came up many times. V usage is TRBV4-3 and J usage is TRBJ2-3; possible D gene TRBD1, 5 bases. V lost 0 bases and J 3 bases, leaving 7 bases between the germline ends. The CDR3 contains 14 residues. Germline loops: CDR1 LGHNA, CDR2 YSLEER. The CDR3: CASSQDTGTDTQYF. CDR3 bases: TGCGCCAGCAGCCAAGATACAGGAACAGATACGCAGTATTTT.

The chain is built from TRBV5-1 and TRBJ2-3; D remains unclear. V was pared by 0 bases and J by 6 bases, with 20 bases between. The CDR3 contains 17 residues. Germline V gene lookup returns CDR1 SGHRS and CDR2 YFSETQ. The CDR3 is CASSLALVVNTPDTQYF. The CDR3 DNA follows: TGCGCCAGCAGCTTGGCATTAGTCGTTAATACCCCCGATACGCAGTATTTT.

This clone was detected a few times. The sample contains more than one DNA sequence encoding this CDR3. The chain couples TRBV28 to TRBJ2-3, with D possibly being TRBD1 (5 bases). The V gene lost 9 bases and the J gene lost 0 bases, with 7 bases spanning the gap. The CDR3 runs 12 residues. The germline V gene encodes CDR1 MDHEN and CDR2 SYDVKM. The CDR3 here is CASTGSTDTQYF. CDR3 bases: TGTGCCAGTACAGGAAGCACAGATACGCAGTATTTT.

This sequence joins TRBV6-5 and TRBJ1-1, with TRBD1 as a possible D gene (6 bases). The CDR3 is 13 residues long. Per germline, CDR1 MNHEY and CDR2 SVGAGI. Deletions cut 5 bases from V and 7 bases from J, with 14 bases between. The CDR3 region is CASSQINRVEAFF. As DNA, the CDR3 is TGTGCCAGCAGTCAAATAAACAGGGTTGAAGCTTTCTTT.

The rearrangement joins TRBV5-6 to TRBJ2-1, with TRBD2 identical over 16 bases. Germline CDR1 is SGHDT and CDR2 is YYEEEE. Unmatched junction bases numbered 8, after V lost 2 bases and J lost 6 bases. The CDR3 length is 18 residues. The DNA of the CDR3 is TGTGCCAGCAGCTTCGACGGGACTAGCGGGAGGGAACTCAATGAGCAGTTCTTC. Amino acids: CASSFDGTSGRELNEQFF.

This chain links TRBV7-2 with TRBJ1-3, with 7 bases identical to TRBD1. The J segment lost 0 bases and the V segment lost 1 base, leaving 3 bases of the junction unmatched. The CDR3 has 16 amino acids. Germline CDR1 reads SGHTA; CDR2 reads FQGNSA. The CDR3 DNA is TGTGCCAGCAGCTTAGGACAGGGTAGCTCTGGAAACACCATATATTTT. As protein: CASSLGQGSSGNTIYF.

The rearrangement uses TRBV15 and TRBJ1-4, with D possibly TRBD1 on 5 matching bases. V dropped 3 bases and J dropped 5 bases, with 13 bases sitting between them. Germline CDR1 is LNHNV and CDR2 is YYDKDF (reference sequence). This CDR3 has 15 amino acids. The DNA for the CDR3 is TGTGCCACCAGCAGGGAACAGGCCGGAAATGAAAAACTGTTTTTT. Encoded protein: CATSREQAGNEKLFF.

V usage is TRBV4-2 and J usage is TRBJ1-3; 9 positions agree with TRBD1. The V segment lost 2 bases and the J segment 3 bases; nucleotides outside the gene matches: 8. Germline assignment: CDR1 LGHNA and CDR2 YNFKEQ. CDR3 length: 17 amino acids. CDR3 amino acids: CASSQRTGATSGNTIYF. The CDR3, as DNA: TGTGCCAGCAGCCAACGGACAGGGGCTACAAGTGGAAACACCATATATTTT.

This clone has more than one count but fewer than ten. V gene TRBV27 combines with J gene TRBJ2-1, with D tentatively TRBD1 (6 bases). Germline CDR1 is MNHEY and CDR2 is SMNVEV (reference sequence). The V gene lost 7 bases and the J gene lost 2 bases, with 15 bases spanning the gap. The CDR3 covers 15 residues. The CDR3 is CASKTWTEPYNEQFF. The CDR3 DNA follows: TGTGCCAGCAAGACTTGGACAGAACCCTACAATGAGCAGTTCTTC.

The gene calls are TRBV19 and TRBJ2-5; D not certain. Germline lookup yields CDR1 LNHDA and CDR2 SQIVND (reference sequence). V lost 3 bases, J lost 2 bases, and 10 bases lay in between. The CDR3 has 14 residues. The CDR3 loop reads CASSMRSRQETQYF. As DNA, the CDR3 is TGTGCCAGTAGTATGAGGTCGCGTCAAGAGACCCAGTACTTC.

Of note for this clone: This sample also contains other DNA sequences that code for the same CDR3. The chain uses TRBV7-9 and TRBJ2-5, with D tentatively TRBD2 (6 bases). Trimming shortened V by 2 bases and J by 5 bases, and 12 bases separated the two germline ends. Germline CDR1 SEHNR, CDR2 FQNEAQ (reference sequence). The CDR3 extends over 14 amino acids. The CDR3 DNA follows: TGTGCCAGCAGCTTATACGGGAGTGGGGAGACCCAGTACTTC. The encoded protein is CASSLYGSGETQYF.

This clone was seen more than once but under ten times. CDR3 residues: CASSLASDTQYF. For the CDR3, the DNA is TGCGCCAGCAGCTTGGCATCAGATACGCAGTATTTT. This chain links TRBV5-1 with TRBJ2-3; D unresolved. CDR1 is SGHRS, CDR2 YFSETQ, per germline. Trimming removed 0 bases from V and 4 bases from J, with 3 bases in between. This CDR3 has 12 amino acids.

The rearrangement uses TRBV29-1 and TRBJ2-7; 13 bases agree with TRBD2. The CDR3 runs to 14 residues. Germline loops: CDR1 SQVTM, CDR2 ANQGSEA. J gave up 3 bases and V 5 bases, and 4 bases lay outside the gene matches. The CDR3 loop reads CSVLTSGRSYEQYF. Written as DNA, the CDR3 is TGCAGCGTTCTGACTAGCGGGAGGAGCTACGAGCAGTACTTC.

The chain is built from TRBV19 and TRBJ2-5, with 11 nucleotides matching TRBD2. The V gene end was trimmed by 2 bases and the J gene end by 7 bases; junction bases not matched to a gene: 9. This CDR3 region has 16 residues. Germline CDR1 and CDR2: LNHDA and SQIVND (reference sequence). This chain's CDR3 is CASSIRTSGYPGTQYF. CDR3 DNA: TGTGCCAGTAGTATAAGGACTAGCGGGTACCCGGGGACCCAGTACTTC. The whole variable domain, remainder taken from reference TRBV19 and TRBJ2-5, is DGGITQSPKYLFRKEGQNVTLSCEQNLNHDAMYWYRQDPGQGLRLIYYSQIVNDFQKGDIAEGYSVSREKKESFPLTVTSAQKNPTAFYLCASSIRTSGYPGTQYFGPGTRLLVL.

This clone was observed a handful of times. This rearrangement joins TRBV7-3 to TRBJ2-1, with 11 bases identical to TRBD2. The CDR3 has 15 amino acids. After removal of 5 bases from V and 4 bases from J, the junction contained 4 bases not matched to a gene. Germline CDR1 SGHTA, CDR2 FQGTGA. The CDR3 sequence: CASSETSGNYNEQFF. CDR3 DNA: TGTGCCAGCAGCGAGACTAGCGGGAATTACAATGAGCAGTTCTTC.

This clone was counted only a few times. The chain is built from TRBV14 and TRBJ2-1; 8 bases map to TRBD2. The CDR3 covers 13 residues. With 2 bases clipped from V and 13 bases from J, the junction kept 7 bases outside the gene matches. Germline lookup yields CDR1 SGHDN and CDR2 FVKESK. CDR3 DNA: TGTGCCAGCAGCCAACGGGAGACTAGCGAACAGTTCTTC. Its protein product is CASSQRETSEQFF.

The V and J genes are TRBV27 and TRBJ1-1; D possibly corresponds to TRBD1 (5 bases). The germline V gene encodes CDR1 MNHEY and CDR2 SMNVEV (reference sequence). Deletions cut 2 bases from V and 2 bases from J, with 18 bases between. This CDR3 region has 17 residues. The CDR3 loop reads CASSLHSWGTENTEAFF. Written as DNA, the CDR3 is TGTGCCAGCAGTTTACATTCGTGGGGGACTGAAAACACTGAAGCTTTCTTT.

V and J are TRBV9 and TRBJ2-3; TRBD2 is a possible D gene (6 bases). CDR1 is SGDLS, CDR2 YYNGEE, per germline. The CDR3 covers 14 residues. V gave up 4 bases and J gave up 1 base, with 10 bases separating them. The CDR3 DNA reads TGTGCCAGCAGCATTAGCGGACGCACAGATACGCAGTATTTT. This encodes CASSISGRTDTQYF.

The genes are TRBV10-3 and TRBJ1-5, with 8 bases matching TRBD1. CDR3 size: 13 residues. V shed 6 bases and J 3 bases; nucleotides not matched to a gene: 1. From germline, CDR1 is ENHRY and CDR2 SYGVKD. In DNA form, the CDR3 reads TGTGCCATCAGACAGGGGGTCAATCAGCCCCAGCATTTT. This gives the protein CAIRQGVNQPQHF.

The table lists this clone with a few counts. This sequence joins TRBV30 and TRBJ2-1; TRBD2 agrees at 10 bases. This CDR3 spans 17 amino acids. The V and J ends lost 0 bases and 3 bases, in that order; junction bases with no gene match: 8. The germline V gene has CDR1 GTSNPN and CDR2 SVGIG (reference sequence). CDR3 nucleotide sequence: TGTGCCTGGAGTGTACTAAGCGGGAGGGCTGTCTACAATGAGCAGTTCTTC. It specifies CAWSVLSGRAVYNEQFF.

This clone was found a few times. The chain carries TRBV5-1 and TRBJ2-3, with 14 bases fitting TRBD2. There are 16 residues in the CDR3. Germline loops: CDR1 SGHRS, CDR2 YFSETQ. Unmatched junction bases numbered 0, after V lost 0 bases and J lost 3 bases. CDR3 residues: CASSLGTSGRTDTQYF. In nucleotides, the CDR3 is TGCGCCAGCAGCTTGGGGACTAGCGGGAGGACAGATACGCAGTATTTT.